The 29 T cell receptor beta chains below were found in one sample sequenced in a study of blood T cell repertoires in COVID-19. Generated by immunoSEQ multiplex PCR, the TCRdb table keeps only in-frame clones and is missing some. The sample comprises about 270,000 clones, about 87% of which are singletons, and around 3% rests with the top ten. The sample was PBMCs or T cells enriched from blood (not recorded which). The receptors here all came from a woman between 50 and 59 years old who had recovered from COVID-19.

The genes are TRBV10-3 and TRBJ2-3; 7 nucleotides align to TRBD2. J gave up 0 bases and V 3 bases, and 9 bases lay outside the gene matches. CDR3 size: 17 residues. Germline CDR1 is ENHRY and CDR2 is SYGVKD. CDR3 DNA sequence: TGTGCCATCAGTGAAGCTAGCGGCCAAAAAAGCACAGATACGCAGTATTTT. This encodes CAISEASGQKSTDTQYF.

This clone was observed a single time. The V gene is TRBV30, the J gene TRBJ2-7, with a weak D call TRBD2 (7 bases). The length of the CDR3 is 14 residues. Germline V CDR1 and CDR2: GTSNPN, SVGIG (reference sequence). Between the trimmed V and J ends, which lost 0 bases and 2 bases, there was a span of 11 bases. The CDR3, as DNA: TGTGCCTGGAGTGTAAGGGGGGGGCCCTACGAGCAGTACTTC. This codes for CAWSVRGGPYEQYF.

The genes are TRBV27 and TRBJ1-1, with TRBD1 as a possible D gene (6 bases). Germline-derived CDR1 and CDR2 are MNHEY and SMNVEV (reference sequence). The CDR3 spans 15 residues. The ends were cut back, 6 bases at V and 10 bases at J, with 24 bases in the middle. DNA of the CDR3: TGTGCCAGCAGCCCTCGGGGGGGGGCGGGGTCAAGAGCTTTCTTT. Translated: CASSPRGGAGSRAFF.

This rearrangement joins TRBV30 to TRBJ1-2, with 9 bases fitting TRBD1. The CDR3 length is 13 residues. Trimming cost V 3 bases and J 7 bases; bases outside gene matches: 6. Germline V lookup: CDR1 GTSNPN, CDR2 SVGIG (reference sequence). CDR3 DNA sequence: TGTGCCTGGAGGGGACAGGGTTTCTTTGGCTACACCTTC. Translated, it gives CAWRGQGFFGYTF.

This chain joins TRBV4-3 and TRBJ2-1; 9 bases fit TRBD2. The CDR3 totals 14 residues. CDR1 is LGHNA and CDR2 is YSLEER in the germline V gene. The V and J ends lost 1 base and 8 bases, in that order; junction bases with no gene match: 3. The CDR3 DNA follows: TGCGCCAGCAGCCAAGTAGCGGGAGACCATGAGCAGTTCTTC. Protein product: CASSQVAGDHEQFF.

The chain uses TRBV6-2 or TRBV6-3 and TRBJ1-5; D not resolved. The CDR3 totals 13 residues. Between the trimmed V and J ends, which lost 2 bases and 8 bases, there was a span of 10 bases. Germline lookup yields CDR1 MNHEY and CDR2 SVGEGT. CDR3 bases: TGTGCCAGCAGTTACAGACGGAGTGAGCCCCAGCATTTT. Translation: CASSYRRSEPQHF.

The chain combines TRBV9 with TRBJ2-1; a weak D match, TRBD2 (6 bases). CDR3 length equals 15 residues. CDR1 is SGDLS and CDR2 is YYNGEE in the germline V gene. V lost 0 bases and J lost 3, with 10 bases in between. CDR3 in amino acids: CASSVGAGIYNEQFF. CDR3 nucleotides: TGTGCCAGCAGCGTAGGGGCGGGAATCTACAATGAGCAGTTCTTC.

In DNA form, the CDR3 reads TGTGCCACCAGCGCCCCCCGGGGGGGAGTAAAGAATGAGCAGTTCTTC. Translated: CATSAPRGGVKNEQFF. This chain links TRBV15 with TRBJ2-1; TRBD2 agrees at 8 bases. Germline CDR1 is LNHNV and CDR2 is YYDKDF (reference sequence). This CDR3 has 16 residues. V shed 5 bases and J 7 bases; nucleotides not matched to a gene: 13.

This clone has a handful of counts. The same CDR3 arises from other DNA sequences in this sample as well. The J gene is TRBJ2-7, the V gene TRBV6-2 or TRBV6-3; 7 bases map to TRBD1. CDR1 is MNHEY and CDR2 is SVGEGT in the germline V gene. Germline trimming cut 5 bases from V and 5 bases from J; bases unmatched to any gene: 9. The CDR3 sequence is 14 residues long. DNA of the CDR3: TGTGCCAGCAGTCGCCGACAGGGCCCAAACGAGCAGTACTTC. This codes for CASSRRQGPNEQYF.

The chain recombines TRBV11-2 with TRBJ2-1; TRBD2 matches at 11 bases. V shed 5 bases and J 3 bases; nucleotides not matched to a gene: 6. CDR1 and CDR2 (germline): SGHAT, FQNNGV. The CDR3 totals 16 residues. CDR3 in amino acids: CASSPRTSGHYNEQFF. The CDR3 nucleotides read TGTGCCAGCAGCCCAAGGACTAGCGGGCACTACAATGAGCAGTTCTTC.

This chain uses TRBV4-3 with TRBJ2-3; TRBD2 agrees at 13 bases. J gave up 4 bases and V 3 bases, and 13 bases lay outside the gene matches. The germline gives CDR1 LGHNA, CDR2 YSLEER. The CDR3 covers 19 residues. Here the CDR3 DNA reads TGCGCCAGCAGCCAGGCCCCTGGGACTAGCGGGACCGGGGCAGATACGCAGTATTTT. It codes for CASSQAPGTSGTGADTQYF.

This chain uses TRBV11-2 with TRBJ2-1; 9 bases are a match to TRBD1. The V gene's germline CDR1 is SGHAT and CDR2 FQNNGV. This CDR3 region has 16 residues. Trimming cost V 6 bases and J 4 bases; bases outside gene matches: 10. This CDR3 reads CASRSLQGAVYNEQFF. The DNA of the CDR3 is TGTGCCAGCAGATCCTTACAGGGGGCAGTTTACAATGAGCAGTTCTTC.

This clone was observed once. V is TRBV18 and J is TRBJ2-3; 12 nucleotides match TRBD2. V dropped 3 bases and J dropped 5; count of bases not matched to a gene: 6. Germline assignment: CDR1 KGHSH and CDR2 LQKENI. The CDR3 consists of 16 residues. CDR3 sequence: CASSPPSGRGRDTQYF. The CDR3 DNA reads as TGTGCCAGCTCACCGCCTAGCGGGAGGGGAAGAGATACGCAGTATTTT. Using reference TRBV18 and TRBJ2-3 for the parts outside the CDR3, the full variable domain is NAGVMQNPRHLVRRRGQEARLRCSPMKGHSHVYWYRQLPEEGLKFMVYLQKENIIDESGMPKERFSAEFPKEGPSILRIQQVVRGDSAAYFCASSPPSGRGRDTQYFGPGTRLTVL.

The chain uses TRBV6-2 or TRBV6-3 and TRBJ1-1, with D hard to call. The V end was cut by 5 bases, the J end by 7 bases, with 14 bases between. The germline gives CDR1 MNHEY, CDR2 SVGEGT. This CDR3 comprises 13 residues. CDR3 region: CASSPRADIEAFF. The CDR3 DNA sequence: TGTGCCAGCAGTCCCCGTGCGGATATTGAAGCTTTCTTT.

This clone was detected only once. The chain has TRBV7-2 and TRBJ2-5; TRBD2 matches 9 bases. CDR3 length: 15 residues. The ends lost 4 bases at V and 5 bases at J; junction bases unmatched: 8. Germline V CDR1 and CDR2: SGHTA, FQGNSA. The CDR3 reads CASSSIAGDRETQYF. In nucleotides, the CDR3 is TGTGCCAGCAGCTCGATAGCGGGAGATAGGGAGACCCAGTACTTC.

The DNA of the CDR3 is TGTGCCAGCTCACCACAAGGACAGGGTCTATACAATGAGCAGTTCTTC. Residues: CASSPQGQGLYNEQFF. The chain links TRBV18 to TRBJ2-1; 8 bases agree with TRBD1. After removal of 1 base from V and 4 bases from J, the junction contained 6 bases not matched to a gene. This CDR3 region has 16 residues. Germline CDR1 and CDR2: KGHSH and LQKENI. The full variable domain, rest sourced from reference TRBV18 and TRBJ2-1, is NAGVMQNPRHLVRRRGQEARLRCSPMKGHSHVYWYRQLPEEGLKFMVYLQKENIIDESGMPKERFSAEFPKEGPSILRIQQVVRGDSAAYFCASSPQGQGLYNEQFFGPGTRLTVL.

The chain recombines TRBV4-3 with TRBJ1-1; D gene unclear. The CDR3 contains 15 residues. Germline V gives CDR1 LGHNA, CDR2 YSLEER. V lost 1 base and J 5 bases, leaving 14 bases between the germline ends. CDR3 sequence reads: CASSQGRQSGTEAFF. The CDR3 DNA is TGCGCCAGCAGCCAAGGGCGGCAGTCCGGAACTGAAGCTTTCTTT.

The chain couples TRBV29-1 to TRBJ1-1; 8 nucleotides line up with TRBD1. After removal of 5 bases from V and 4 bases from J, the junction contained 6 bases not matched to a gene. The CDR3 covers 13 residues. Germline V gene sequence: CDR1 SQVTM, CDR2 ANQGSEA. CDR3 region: CSVPRQGTTEAFF. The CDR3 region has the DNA TGCAGCGTTCCGAGACAGGGGACCACTGAAGCTTTCTTT.

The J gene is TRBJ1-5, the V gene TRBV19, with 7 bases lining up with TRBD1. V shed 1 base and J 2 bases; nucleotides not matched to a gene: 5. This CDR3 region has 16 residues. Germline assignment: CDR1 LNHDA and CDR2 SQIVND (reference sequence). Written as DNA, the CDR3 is TGTGCCAGTAGTATAGCCAGGGGGAATGGCAATCAGCCCCAGCATTTT. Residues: CASSIARGNGNQPQHF.

CDR3 protein: CASSRGGQGTNTEAFF. In DNA form, the CDR3 reads TGTGCCAGCAGCAGAGGAGGACAGGGGACGAACACTGAAGCTTTCTTT. J is TRBJ1-1 and V is TRBV7-6; TRBD1 agrees at 9 bases. Germline assignment: CDR1 SGHVS and CDR2 FNYEAQ. V shed 5 bases and J 1 base; nucleotides not matched to a gene: 8. This CDR3 region has 16 residues.

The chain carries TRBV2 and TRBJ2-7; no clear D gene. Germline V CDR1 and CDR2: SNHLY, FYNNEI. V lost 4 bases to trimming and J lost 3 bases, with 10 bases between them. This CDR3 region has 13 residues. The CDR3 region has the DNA TGTGCCAGCAGTGCCCAGAAATACTACGAGCAGTACTTC. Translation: CASSAQKYYEQYF.

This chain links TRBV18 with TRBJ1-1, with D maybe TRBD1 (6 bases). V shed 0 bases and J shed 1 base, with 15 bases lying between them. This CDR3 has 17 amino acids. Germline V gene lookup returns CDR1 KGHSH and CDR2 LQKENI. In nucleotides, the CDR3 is TGTGCCAGCTCACCACCATTCAGGGGAATAAGGAACACTGAAGCTTTCTTT. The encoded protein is CASSPPFRGIRNTEAFF.

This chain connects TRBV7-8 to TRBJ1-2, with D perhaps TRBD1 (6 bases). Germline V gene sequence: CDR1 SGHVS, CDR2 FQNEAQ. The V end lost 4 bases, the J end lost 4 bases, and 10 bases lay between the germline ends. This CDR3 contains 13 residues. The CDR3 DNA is TGTGCCAGCAGCTCAGGACAGCCCTATGGCTACACCTTC. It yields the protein CASSSGQPYGYTF.

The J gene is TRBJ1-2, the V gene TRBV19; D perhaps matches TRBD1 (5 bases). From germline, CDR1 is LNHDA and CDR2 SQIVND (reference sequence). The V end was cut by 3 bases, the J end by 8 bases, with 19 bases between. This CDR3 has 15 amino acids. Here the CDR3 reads CASSMSRGGDGGYTF. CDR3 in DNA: TGTGCCAGTAGTATGTCCCGGGGGGGAGACGGCGGCTACACCTTC.

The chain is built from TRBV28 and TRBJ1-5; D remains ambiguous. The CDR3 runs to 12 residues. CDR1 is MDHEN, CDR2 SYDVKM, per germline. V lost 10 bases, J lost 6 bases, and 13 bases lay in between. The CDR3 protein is CAIQLFGQPQHF. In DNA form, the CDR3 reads TGTGCCATCCAATTGTTCGGTCAGCCCCAGCATTTT.

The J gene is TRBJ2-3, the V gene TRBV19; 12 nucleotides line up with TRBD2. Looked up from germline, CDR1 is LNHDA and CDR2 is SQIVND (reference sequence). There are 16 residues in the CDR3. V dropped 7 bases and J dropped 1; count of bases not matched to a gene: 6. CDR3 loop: CASTLTSGSRTDTQYF. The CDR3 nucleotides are TGTGCCAGTACCCTGACTAGCGGGAGTCGCACAGATACGCAGTATTTT.

The DNA of the CDR3 is TGTGCCAGTAGTTTGGGGACAGCGTTAAGCAATCAGCCCCAGCATTTT. Amino acids: CASSLGTALSNQPQHF. The rearrangement links TRBV19 to TRBJ1-5; 7 bases are a match to TRBD1. The CDR3 is 16 amino acids. In germline, CDR1 is LNHDA, CDR2 SQIVND (reference sequence). Trimming cost V 5 bases and J 1 base; bases outside gene matches: 8.

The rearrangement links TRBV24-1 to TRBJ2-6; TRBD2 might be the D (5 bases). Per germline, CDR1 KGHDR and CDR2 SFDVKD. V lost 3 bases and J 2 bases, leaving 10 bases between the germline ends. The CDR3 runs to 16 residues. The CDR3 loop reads CATSDRDGTGANVLTF. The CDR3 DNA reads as TGTGCCACCAGTGATAGAGACGGGACTGGGGCCAACGTCCTGACTTTC.

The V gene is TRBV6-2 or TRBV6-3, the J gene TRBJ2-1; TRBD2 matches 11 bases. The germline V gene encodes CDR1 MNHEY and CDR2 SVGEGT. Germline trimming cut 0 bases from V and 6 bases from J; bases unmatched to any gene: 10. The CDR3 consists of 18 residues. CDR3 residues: CASSYSESGTSGLNEQFF. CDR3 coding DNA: TGTGCCAGCAGTTACTCAGAGTCAGGGACTAGCGGACTCAATGAGCAGTTCTTC.